The T cell receptor beta chain under discussion was sequenced for a study of cytomegalovirus exposure and HLA in healthy donors. Turning to the study itself: Most donors, 81% of a few hundred genotyped, fell in the Caucasian-associated ancestry cluster. General study points: Per published reports, the classifier diagnosed cytomegalovirus status with high specificity and sensitivity. V- and J-gene trimming in TCR beta was tied to a missense DCLRE1C variant by an analysis performed later.

Worth noting for this clone: Its antigen is not known.

Trimming took off 2 bases at V and 5 bases at J, with 25 bases between the two ends. Looked up from germline, CDR1 is SGDLS and CDR2 is YYNGEE. There are 18 residues in the CDR3. A multiplex PCR was run with 60 Vbeta primers and 13 Jbeta primers. This table comes from immunoSEQ multiplex PCR, and its TCRdb copy is limited to in-frame clones, with some not included. The sample includes more than 90,000 clones, 70% to 85% seen only once; the top ten take about 4%. This receptor was identified in a man aged 50 to 60 in good health and CMV-seronegative. Input material: PBMCs. The rearrangement links TRBV9 to TRBJ1-1; D is perhaps TRBD1 (5 bases). The CDR3 reads CASSVSGGTEPRGTEAFF. CDR3 nucleotide sequence: TGTGCCAGCAGCGTCTCGGGGGGGACGGAGCCTCGAGGGACTGAAGCTTTCTTT. Drawing the rest from reference TRBV9 and TRBJ1-1, the complete variable domain is DSGVTQTPKHLITATGQRVTLRCSPRSGDLSVYWYQQSLDQGLQFLIQYYNGEERAKGNILERFSAQQFPDLHSELNLSSLELGDSALYFCASSVSGGTEPRGTEAFFGQGTRLTVV.